This TCR beta chain originates from a study of blood T cell repertoires in COVID-19. Study as a whole: Whether acute or convalescent, the COVID-19 samples came from the United States, Italy and Spain. In each case, the material was cDNA or gDNA derived from T cells, B-cell-depleted T cells, or PBMCs.

The CDR3 length is 14 residues. V lost 0 bases, J lost 8 bases, and 8 bases lay in between. Germline V gene lookup returns CDR1 MNHNS and CDR2 SASEGT. Data came from immunoSEQ multiplex PCR; TCRdb stores just in-frame clones and leaves some out. This sample carries roughly 110,000 clones, around 86% of them seen once, and the ten largest clones take 4.5%. What was sequenced was peripheral blood. This clonotype was sampled from a man aged 40-50 years with acute or convalescent COVID-19. The J gene is TRBJ1-6, the V gene TRBV6-1, with D possibly being TRBD1 (5 bases). The CDR3 DNA is TGTGCCAGCAGTGAAGCGCTAGGGGATTCACCCCTCCACTTT. Translating gives CASSEALGDSPLHF.